The 3 T cell receptor beta chains reported below all come from one sample, sequenced in a study of post-analysis software for immune sequencing data. Study-wide results and caveats: TRBV5-6, TRBV5-1 and TRBV20-1 belonged to a set of a handful of TRBV segments that were more frequent in patients than controls.

Unique-molecular-identifier-tagged TCR beta cDNA libraries were used. One entry per CDR3 protein, called by TCRdb with MiXCR from the PCR reads. This table has hundreds of thousands of distinct CDR3 sequences, around 60% appearing once. No antigen has been assigned to these receptors. The sample taken for sequencing was blood. Every receptor here comes from a girl aged 2-10 years with multiple sclerosis.

The rearrangement uses TRBV4-3 and TRBJ2-1; no clear D. Germline CDR1 LGHNA, CDR2 YSLEER. Deletions cut 4 bases from V and 6 bases from J, with 10 bases between. The CDR3 loop spans 13 amino acids. CDR3 sequence: CASSRAPGNEQFF. Written as DNA, the CDR3 is TGCGCCAGCAGCCGGGCGCCGGGCAATGAGCAGTTCTTC.

The chain uses TRBV25-1 and TRBJ2-4; D remains ambiguous. This CDR3 comprises 13 residues. V lost 1 base, J lost 8 bases, and 9 bases lay in between. Germline CDR1 reads MGHDK; CDR2 reads SYGVNS. This CDR3 is CASSESREYIQYF. The CDR3 DNA reads as TGTGCCAGCAGTGAATCAAGGGAATACATTCAGTACTTC.

The V and J genes are TRBV3-1 and TRBJ2-1; D is possibly TRBD2 (6 bases). CDR1 LGHDT and CDR2 YNNKEL come from the germline V gene (reference sequence). The CDR3 covers 15 residues. Trimming took off 0 bases at V and 3 bases at J, with 9 bases between the two ends. Here the CDR3 DNA reads TGTGCCAGCAGCCAAGATGTCGGGGGCTACAATGAGCAGTTCTTC. It encodes CASSQDVGGYNEQFF.